Given below is one T cell receptor beta chain in context. The antigen is undetermined. Memory CD4+ cells were the fraction left after CD45RA+ naive selection. The data are from a study of shared clonotypes between healthy human individuals. Turning to the study itself: Per-donor plates numbered three CD4 naive, three CD4 memory, two CD8 naive and one CD8 memory. Study results and caveats: Sequencing of the sorted subsets was shown by rarefaction to be incomplete despite large depth.

The run depth of the assay was deep. Profiling relied on immunoSEQ multiplex PCR, and the TCRdb table lists in-frame clones only, not all of them. The data contain a few hundred thousand clones, more than 95% of them singletons. The germline V gene has CDR1 ENHRY and CDR2 SYGVKD. The CDR3 is 13 amino acids. Trimming removed 7 bases from V and 8 bases from J, with 15 bases in between. The sample taken for sequencing was naive CD4+ T cells sorted from blood. Subset given: CD45RA+ positively selected. The receptor's source is a woman between 25 and 40 years old in good health. The chain has TRBV10-3 and TRBJ2-1; D is perhaps TRBD1 or TRBD2 (5 bases each). The CDR3 region has the DNA TGTGCCATCATGACTACCCTGGGGGATGAGCAGTTCTTC. Its translation is CAIMTTLGDEQFF.